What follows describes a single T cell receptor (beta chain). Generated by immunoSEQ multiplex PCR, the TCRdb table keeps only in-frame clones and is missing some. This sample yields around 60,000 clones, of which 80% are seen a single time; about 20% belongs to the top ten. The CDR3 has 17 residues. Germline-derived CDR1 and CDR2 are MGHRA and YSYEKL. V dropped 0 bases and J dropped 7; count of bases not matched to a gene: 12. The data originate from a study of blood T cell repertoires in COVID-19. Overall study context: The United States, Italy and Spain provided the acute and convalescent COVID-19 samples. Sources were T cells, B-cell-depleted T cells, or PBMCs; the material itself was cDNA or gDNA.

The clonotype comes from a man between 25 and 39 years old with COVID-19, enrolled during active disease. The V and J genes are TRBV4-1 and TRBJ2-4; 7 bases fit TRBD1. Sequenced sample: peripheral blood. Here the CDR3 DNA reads TGCGCCAGCAGCCAAGATTTAAGGGGGCGGTTATGGAACATTCAGTACTTC. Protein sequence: CASSQDLRGRLWNIQYF.